This T cell receptor (beta chain) originates from a study of graft-versus-host responses after intestinal transplantation. Study overall: In this cohort, recipients had multivisceral, liver-intestinal, or isolated intestinal transplants. Study-level findings and limits: Present in recipient marrow, GvH clones included some that appeared first in ileum or blood.

CDR1 and CDR2 from the germline V gene are GTSNPN and SVGIG (reference sequence). The CDR3 spans 13 residues. Trimming pared 5 bases from V and 3 bases from J, leaving 13 bases between. Assay: immunoSEQ multiplex PCR; the TCRdb copy retains only in-frame clones and omits some. The data hold tens of thousands of clones, with 92% observed a single time. On this clone: The target antigen is unknown.

This chain links TRBV30 with TRBJ1-1; D call uncertain. The sequence derives from a human patient who received an intestinal transplant, so some T cells may come from the graft donor. The sample here was PBMCs, taken roughly 39 weeks after intestinal transplant. For the CDR3, the DNA is TGTGCCTGGGGGATCGGGCCGGACACTGAAGCTTTCTTT. Amino acid sequence: CAWGIGPDTEAFF.